The source of this T cell receptor beta chain is a study of cytomegalovirus exposure and HLA in healthy donors. The primer mix had 60 Vbeta and 13 Jbeta primers. The table came from immunoSEQ multiplex PCR; TCRdb's copy has only in-frame clones and leaves some out. The table includes approximately 100,000 clones, roughly 79% detected once. Sequenced input: PBMCs. The receptor's source is a woman aged 50 to 60 in good health and CMV-seropositive.

In DNA, the CDR3 is TGTGCCAGCAGTGACCAAAGGACAGCGGACTATGGCTACACCTTC. It is translated as CASSDQRTADYGYTF. The gene calls are TRBV6-1 and TRBJ1-2; D possibly corresponds to TRBD1 (6 bases). The germline V gene encodes CDR1 MNHNS and CDR2 SASEGT. This CDR3 spans 15 amino acids. V lost 3 bases to trimming and J lost 3 bases, with 14 bases between them.